A single sample gave rise to the 28 T cell receptor beta chains below, sequenced in a study of shared clonotypes between healthy human individuals. Sequencing was performed with immunoSEQ multiplex PCR; in TCRdb, only in-frame clones are kept and a portion is missing. This table holds roughly 220,000 clones, about 69% found once. Sequencing was performed on memory CD4+ T cells sorted from blood. Subset defined: CD45RA-negative fraction. All receptors come from a man younger than 40 in good health.

The gene calls are TRBV5-5 and TRBJ2-1; 7 bases align to TRBD1. Germline assignment: CDR1 SGHKS and CDR2 YYEKEE (reference sequence). The CDR3 runs to 13 residues. V shed 4 bases, J shed 6 bases, and the junction held 4 bases outside the gene matches. CDR3 DNA: TGTGCCAGCAGCGCCGAGGGGGCCAATGAGCAGTTCTTC. Translating gives CASSAEGANEQFF.

The chain couples TRBV14 to TRBJ1-2, with a possible D match to TRBD1 (6 bases). The V and J ends lost 2 bases and 8 bases respectively, with 15 bases between them. The CDR3 has 14 residues. Germline CDR1 and CDR2: SGHDN and FVKESK. CDR3 sequence reads: CASSQSGGAKGYTF. The CDR3 DNA reads as TGTGCCAGCAGCCAATCTGGGGGCGCGAAAGGCTACACCTTC.

The rearrangement uses TRBV5-4 and TRBJ1-5; 9 bases are a match to TRBD1. Germline V CDR1 and CDR2: SGHNT, YYREEE (reference sequence). J gave up 7 bases and V 3 bases, and 2 bases lay outside the gene matches. This CDR3 is built from 13 residues. The CDR3 bases are TGTGCCAGCAGCTGGGACAGGGAGCAGCCCCAGCATTTT. It specifies CASSWDREQPQHF. Using reference TRBV5-4 and TRBJ1-5 for the parts outside the CDR3, the full variable domain is ETGVTQSPTHLIKTRGQQVTLRCSSQSGHNTVSWYQQALGQGPQFIFQYYREEENGRGNFPPRFSGLQFPNYSSELNVNALELDDSALYLCASSWDREQPQHFGDGTRLSIL.

This clone was counted only a few times. The chain has TRBV9 and TRBJ2-3; perhaps TRBD1 as D (6 bases). CDR3 size: 14 residues. Germline lookup yields CDR1 SGDLS and CDR2 YYNGEE. V was trimmed by 3 bases and J by 6 bases, leaving 14 bases between them. The chain's CDR3 is CASSGRTGLDTQYF. DNA of the CDR3: TGTGCCAGCAGCGGAAGAACAGGGTTGGATACGCAGTATTTT.

This chain joins TRBV7-8 and TRBJ1-2, with D unresolved. Trimming pared 5 bases from V and 0 bases from J, leaving 10 bases between. The CDR3 spans 14 residues. Germline CDR1 reads SGHVS; CDR2 reads FQNEAQ. The CDR3 DNA sequence: TGTGCCAGCAGCCCTTTTACAGCTAACTATGGCTACACCTTC. Translating gives CASSPFTANYGYTF.

DNA for the CDR3: TGTGCCAGCAGTTCCCTCGGCAGGGGCCCATCCTATGGCTACACCTTC. It is translated as CASSSLGRGPSYGYTF. The chain couples TRBV27 to TRBJ1-2; perhaps TRBD1 as D (6 bases). CDR1 is MNHEY, CDR2 SMNVEV, per germline (reference sequence). V gave up 4 bases and J gave up 4 bases, with 19 bases separating them. The CDR3 totals 16 residues.

This clone occurred a few times. V usage is TRBV6-6 and J usage is TRBJ2-1; a weak D match, TRBD1 (6 bases). In germline, CDR1 is MNHNY, CDR2 SVGAGI (reference sequence). This CDR3 has 13 amino acids. Trimming left V 8 bases short and J 9 bases short, with 17 bases between. CDR3 nucleotides: TGTGCCAGCCAGAGCACAGGGATTGGTGAGCAGTTCTTC. It encodes CASQSTGIGEQFF.

The chain combines TRBV27 with TRBJ2-2; a weak D match, TRBD1 (6 bases). V was clipped by 5 bases and J by 2 bases, with 15 bases between them. Per the germline V gene, CDR1 is MNHEY and CDR2 is SMNVEV (reference sequence). The CDR3 is made up of 16 amino acids. For the CDR3, the DNA is TGTGCCAGCAGTACCCCCCCCGGGACAAACACCGGGGAGCTGTTTTTT. Residues: CASSTPPGTNTGELFF.

The rearrangement links TRBV23-1 to TRBJ2-2, with D unresolved. TRBV23-1 is assigned to the ORF class and has an uncertain function. V was pared by 6 bases and J by 7 bases, with 9 bases between. This CDR3 is 12 amino acids long. The CDR3 DNA sequence: TGCGCCAGCAGAATGGTTGTCGGGGAGCTGTTTTTT. Encoded protein: CASRMVVGELFF.

This chain links TRBV7-2 with TRBJ2-7; D may match TRBD1 or TRBD2 (6 bases each). CDR3 length: 16 residues. CDR1 and CDR2 from the germline V gene are SGHTA and FQGNSA. V gave up 5 bases and J gave up 4 bases, with 21 bases separating them. Written as DNA, the CDR3 is TGTGCCAGCAGCCTAAGGTCACCGGGGGCGCAGTACGAGCAGTACTTC. Translating gives CASSLRSPGAQYEQYF.

CDR3 bases: TGTGCCAGCAGTGAAGCGCTTCGTGGAACCGGGGCCAACGTCCTGACTTTC. Its protein is CASSEALRGTGANVLTF. V is TRBV6-1 and J is TRBJ2-6; D gene uncertain. Deletions cut 0 bases from V and 4 bases from J, with 13 bases between. This CDR3 region has 17 residues. Germline loops: CDR1 MNHNS, CDR2 SASEGT.

The chain uses TRBV30 and TRBJ2-5; D is uncertain. Trimming pared 5 bases from V and 1 base from J, leaving 11 bases between. This CDR3 has 13 residues. Germline V lookup: CDR1 GTSNPN, CDR2 SVGIG (reference sequence). The CDR3 coding sequence is TGTGCCTGGTCCCAAGCGCTCCAAGAGACCCAGTACTTC. The encoded protein is CAWSQALQETQYF.

CDR3 in amino acids: CASRDTLSYEQYF. CDR3 bases: TGTGCCAGCAGGGACACTCTTTCCTACGAGCAGTACTTC. V gene TRBV27 combines with J gene TRBJ2-7; tentative D call: TRBD1 (5 bases). Trimming shortened V by 6 bases and J by 1 base, and 10 bases separated the two germline ends. This CDR3 contains 13 residues. CDR1 is MNHEY and CDR2 is SMNVEV in the germline V gene (reference sequence).

This clone came up a few times. V and J are TRBV5-1 and TRBJ2-5; tentatively, D is TRBD1 or TRBD2 (5 bases each). The ends were cut back, 4 bases at V and 0 bases at J, with 13 bases in the middle. CDR1 SGHRS and CDR2 YFSETQ come from the germline V gene. The CDR3 is 15 amino acids. The chain's CDR3 is CASSDGTVYQETQYF. The CDR3 nucleotides read TGCGCCAGCAGCGACGGGACGGTCTACCAAGAGACCCAGTACTTC.

Only a few counts were recorded for this clone. Written as DNA, the CDR3 is TGTGCCAGCTCACCAGCTAGTCGGCGCGAGGAGACCCAGTACTTC. This encodes CASSPASRREETQYF. This chain uses TRBV18 with TRBJ2-5; D is unclear. From germline, CDR1 is KGHSH and CDR2 LQKENI. Deletions cut 2 bases from V and 5 bases from J, with 15 bases between. This CDR3 is built from 15 residues.

As regards this clone: With only one base between it and a far larger clone, this is likely a read error. The V call is TRBV27, the J call TRBJ1-1, with D possibly being TRBD1 (6 bases). This CDR3 is 14 amino acids long. Germline V gene sequence: CDR1 MNHEY, CDR2 SMNVEV (reference sequence). Trimming shortened V by 2 bases and J by 1 base, and 8 bases separated the two germline ends. The CDR3 region has the DNA TGTGCCAGCAGTTTAGTAGGGGGGAACACTGAAGCTTTCTTT. It translates to CASSLVGGNTEAFF.

This chain connects TRBV7-8 to TRBJ1-1, with TRBD1 matching 7 bases. The CDR3 sequence is 14 residues long. Trimming at V came to 6 bases and at J to 3 bases, leaving 7 bases not matched to a gene. The V gene's germline CDR1 is SGHVS and CDR2 FQNEAQ. The CDR3 protein is CASRSQGTYTEAFF. The CDR3 DNA follows: TGTGCCAGCAGGTCACAGGGGACTTACACTGAAGCTTTCTTT.

V usage is TRBV7-2 and J usage is TRBJ2-1; D may be TRBD2 (6 bases). This CDR3 region has 14 residues. Germline lookup yields CDR1 SGHTA and CDR2 FQGNSA. Trimming took off 6 bases at V and 5 bases at J, with 14 bases between the two ends. In nucleotides, the CDR3 is TGTGCCAGCAGTCCACAGCGGGCAGACAATGAGCAGTTCTTC. Residues: CASSPQRADNEQFF.

The rearrangement joins TRBV19 to TRBJ1-1, with 8 positions matching TRBD1. V dropped 9 bases and J dropped 0; count of bases not matched to a gene: 9. Germline V lookup: CDR1 LNHDA, CDR2 SQIVND (reference sequence). The CDR3 is made up of 15 amino acids. CDR3: CASKENRGVNTEAFF. The CDR3 nucleotides read TGTGCCAGCAAAGAGAACAGGGGGGTGAACACTGAAGCTTTCTTT.

V is TRBV18 and J is TRBJ1-2; TRBD1 agrees at 9 bases. Unmatched junction bases numbered 6, after V lost 3 bases and J lost 7 bases. Per the germline V gene, CDR1 is KGHSH and CDR2 is LQKENI. CDR3 length equals 14 residues. CDR3 loop: CASSPSDRGGGYTF. CDR3 in DNA: TGTGCCAGCTCACCCTCGGACAGGGGAGGTGGCTACACCTTC.

This sequence joins TRBV7-8 and TRBJ2-1, with D tentatively TRBD2 (7 bases). CDR3 length: 15 residues. Trimming pared 5 bases from V and 9 bases from J, leaving 20 bases between. Germline assignment: CDR1 SGHVS and CDR2 FQNEAQ. The CDR3 region is CASSHRDFSGGEQFF. DNA for the CDR3: TGTGCCAGCAGCCACAGGGATTTTTCGGGGGGTGAGCAGTTCTTC.

The CDR3: CATKREGQTPYNEQFF. CDR3 sequence (DNA): TGTGCCACCAAGCGGGAGGGCCAGACTCCCTACAATGAGCAGTTCTTC. V gene TRBV2 combines with J gene TRBJ2-1, with TRBD2 identical over 10 bases. The germline V gene has CDR1 SNHLY and CDR2 FYNNEI. There are 16 residues in the CDR3. The V and J ends lost 10 bases and 2 bases, in that order; junction bases with no gene match: 11.

This sequence joins TRBV23-1 and TRBJ2-1, with unresolved D. TRBV23-1 carries the ORF label, with uncertain function. The CDR3 is made up of 13 amino acids. Deletions cut 8 bases from V and 8 bases from J, with 16 bases between. The CDR3 sequence is CASPSPQRHEQFF. The DNA of the CDR3 is TGCGCCAGCCCTTCTCCCCAGCGCCATGAGCAGTTCTTC.

The chain links TRBV5-3 to TRBJ2-1, with no clear D. TRBV5-3 is noted as an ORF with a role that remains uncertain. The CDR3 runs to 15 residues. Trimming cost V 1 base and J 0 bases, with 8 bases left between them. The CDR3, as DNA: TGTGCCAGAAGCTTGATCCGGATCTCCTACAATGAGCAGTTCTTC. Translating gives CARSLIRISYNEQFF.

This clone turned up a few times. The CDR3 DNA sequence: TGTGCCAGCAGCTCGGCGGGCCAGCGGCTCACCGGGGAGCTGTTTTTT. It encodes CASSSAGQRLTGELFF. The gene calls are TRBV7-3 and TRBJ2-2; D perhaps matches TRBD2 (5 bases). Trimming shortened V by 4 bases and J by 4 bases, and 16 bases separated the two germline ends. The CDR3 spans 16 residues. Germline V gene sequence: CDR1 SGHTA, CDR2 FQGTGA.

The chain links TRBV5-1 to TRBJ2-6, with 11 bases identical to TRBD1. With V trimmed by 4 bases and J by 2 bases, 2 bases remained unmatched. Germline values: CDR1 SGHRS, CDR2 YFSETQ. The CDR3 is 16 amino acids. The CDR3 is CASSGQGAPGANVLTF. In nucleotides, the CDR3 is TGCGCCAGCAGCGGACAGGGGGCGCCTGGGGCCAACGTCCTGACTTTC.

The J gene is TRBJ2-1, the V gene TRBV14, with D tentatively TRBD2 (5 bases). Between the trimmed V and J ends, which lost 3 bases and 0 bases, there was a span of 18 bases. Germline lookup yields CDR1 SGHDN and CDR2 FVKESK. This CDR3 is 18 amino acids long. This CDR3 is CASSHSGRLGSSYNEQFF. In DNA, the CDR3 is TGTGCCAGCAGCCATTCCGGGCGTCTGGGGAGCTCCTACAATGAGCAGTTCTTC.

This clone was seen a few times. This chain connects TRBV28 to TRBJ1-5; D might be TRBD1 (6 bases). Trimming took 5 bases from V and 5 from J, leaving 22 bases between them. The CDR3 is 17 residues long. The germline CDR1 and CDR2 sequences are MDHEN and SYDVKM. This chain's CDR3 is CASSPARGPPGYQPQHF. CDR3 DNA sequence: TGTGCCAGCAGTCCCGCCAGGGGCCCCCCGGGATATCAGCCCCAGCATTTT.